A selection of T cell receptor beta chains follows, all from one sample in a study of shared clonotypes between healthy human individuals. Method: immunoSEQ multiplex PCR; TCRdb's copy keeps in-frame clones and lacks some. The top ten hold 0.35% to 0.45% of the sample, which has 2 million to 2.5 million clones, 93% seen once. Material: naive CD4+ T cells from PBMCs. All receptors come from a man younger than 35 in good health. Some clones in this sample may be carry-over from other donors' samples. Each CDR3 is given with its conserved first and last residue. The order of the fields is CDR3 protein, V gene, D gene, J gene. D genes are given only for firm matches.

CDR3aa: CASSERTGHTSPQHF
v_gene: TRBV6-1
d_gene: TRBD1
j_gene: TRBJ1-5

CDR3aa: CASSPLAGGPMDEQFF
v_gene: TRBV4-3
d_gene: TRBD2
j_gene: TRBJ2-1

CDR3aa: CASSKEGVNPYEQYF
v_gene: TRBV21-1
d_gene: NA
j_gene: TRBJ2-7

CDR3aa: CATARTFYNEQFF
v_gene: TRBV28
d_gene: NA
j_gene: TRBJ2-1

CDR3aa: CASSSRALGRRSNQPQHF
v_gene: TRBV5-6
d_gene: NA
j_gene: TRBJ1-5

CDR3aa: CASSSGLREQYF
v_gene: TRBV6-5
d_gene: NA
j_gene: TRBJ2-7

CDR3aa: CASRRDRGSEKLFF
v_gene: TRBV6-5
d_gene: TRBD1
j_gene: TRBJ1-4

CDR3aa: CASSLGVFHNQPQHF
v_gene: TRBV5-1
d_gene: NA
j_gene: TRBJ1-5

CDR3aa: CASSPRGSSNQPQHF
v_gene: TRBV18
d_gene: NA
j_gene: TRBJ1-5

CDR3aa: CASSQNGQGWVDTQYF
v_gene: TRBV4-3
d_gene: TRBD1
j_gene: TRBJ2-3

CDR3aa: CASSPGTSGTINEQFF
v_gene: TRBV5-4
d_gene: TRBD2
j_gene: TRBJ2-1

CDR3aa: CASSTERGETQYF
v_gene: TRBV2
d_gene: NA
j_gene: TRBJ2-5

CDR3aa: CASSVGPLNEQFF
v_gene: TRBV7-6
d_gene: NA
j_gene: TRBJ2-1

CDR3aa: CASSQDRLAGGEGSYNEQFF
v_gene: TRBV4-1
d_gene: TRBD2
j_gene: TRBJ2-1

CDR3aa: CASSPGRATDTQYF
v_gene: TRBV11-3
d_gene: NA
j_gene: TRBJ2-3

CDR3aa: CASSLQGGNTQYF
v_gene: TRBV28
d_gene: NA
j_gene: TRBJ2-5

CDR3aa: CASSLDRGPYEQYF
v_gene: TRBV7-9
d_gene: TRBD1
j_gene: TRBJ2-7

CDR3aa: CASSMLGNTIYF
v_gene: TRBV19
d_gene: NA
j_gene: TRBJ1-3

CDR3aa: CAWSVVWTALDRIDGYTF
v_gene: TRBV30
d_gene: NA
j_gene: TRBJ1-2

CDR3aa: CASSTLGIAGGIEQFF
v_gene: TRBV4-2
d_gene: TRBD2
j_gene: TRBJ2-1

CDR3aa: CASSLSVTYNEQFF
v_gene: TRBV5-1
d_gene: NA
j_gene: TRBJ2-1

CDR3aa: CASRPLAGAVDEQFF
v_gene: TRBV5-1
d_gene: TRBD2
j_gene: TRBJ2-1

CDR3aa: CASSSASRGNEQFF
v_gene: TRBV5-4
d_gene: NA
j_gene: TRBJ2-1

CDR3aa: CASSRRDRGPGTEAFF
v_gene: TRBV5-4
d_gene: TRBD1
j_gene: TRBJ1-1

CDR3aa: CASSEGSNSPIGGYTF
v_gene: TRBV25-1
d_gene: NA
j_gene: TRBJ1-2

CDR3aa: CAISEKTGNTRYEQYF
v_gene: TRBV10-3
d_gene: NA
j_gene: TRBJ2-7

CDR3aa: CASSPRRNYGYTF
v_gene: TRBV5-8
d_gene: NA
j_gene: TRBJ1-2

CDR3aa: CASSNRVNTEAFF
v_gene: TRBV28
d_gene: NA
j_gene: TRBJ1-1

CDR3aa: CASSPEVPSWYGYTF
v_gene: TRBV7-8
d_gene: NA
j_gene: TRBJ1-2

CDR3aa: CASNQGGAAGANVLTF
v_gene: TRBV9
d_gene: NA
j_gene: TRBJ2-6

CDR3aa: CASSLASSGRVLEQYF
v_gene: TRBV5-1
d_gene: TRBD2
j_gene: TRBJ2-7

CDR3aa: CASSPMTGAPEQYF
v_gene: TRBV18
d_gene: TRBD1
j_gene: TRBJ2-7

CDR3aa: CASSLVTGGRHEQYF
v_gene: TRBV5-5
d_gene: TRBD1
j_gene: TRBJ2-7

CDR3aa: CASSPPSNEQFF
v_gene: TRBV5-1
d_gene: NA
j_gene: TRBJ2-1

CDR3aa: CASSLSPGIGRNEQFF
v_gene: TRBV14
d_gene: NA
j_gene: TRBJ2-1

CDR3aa: CASSLARGWDTQYF
v_gene: TRBV5-6
d_gene: NA
j_gene: TRBJ2-3

CDR3aa: CASTSEGEAGYEQYF
v_gene: TRBV28
d_gene: NA
j_gene: TRBJ2-7

CDR3aa: CAISESIYEGGRNEQYF
v_gene: TRBV10-3
d_gene: NA
j_gene: TRBJ2-7

CDR3aa: CASNGGWNYGYTF
v_gene: TRBV6-1
d_gene: NA
j_gene: TRBJ1-2

CDR3aa: CASEKGNSGDTQYF
v_gene: TRBV6-1
d_gene: NA
j_gene: TRBJ2-3

CDR3aa: CASSLAQVEYEQYF
v_gene: TRBV5-1
d_gene: NA
j_gene: TRBJ2-7

CDR3aa: CASSSPTSGSGDTYNEQFF
v_gene: TRBV5-1
d_gene: TRBD2
j_gene: TRBJ2-1

CDR3aa: CASSTHGGSWETQYF
v_gene: TRBV6-6
d_gene: NA
j_gene: TRBJ2-5

CDR3aa: CASSYGRGATDTQYF
v_gene: TRBV7-9
d_gene: NA
j_gene: TRBJ2-3

CDR3aa: CASSVGGPSSYEQYF
v_gene: TRBV5-1
d_gene: NA
j_gene: TRBJ2-7

CDR3aa: CASSGSGRGTQYF
v_gene: TRBV9
d_gene: TRBD2
j_gene: TRBJ2-5

CDR3aa: CASSQDNEGYNEQFF
v_gene: TRBV4-3
d_gene: NA
j_gene: TRBJ2-1

CDR3aa: CASGLDPRGEQYF
v_gene: TRBV12-5
d_gene: NA
j_gene: TRBJ2-7

CDR3aa: CASSVTTGLGTDTQYF
v_gene: TRBV9
d_gene: NA
j_gene: TRBJ2-3